The sequence of this TCR beta chain was determined in a study of T cell responses to AZD1222 COVID-19 vaccine. Study-wide points: Only 5 or 6 individuals given AZD1222 were seropositive at baseline. Compared with day 0, the breadth and depth of the Spike-specific TCR repertoire rose significantly after two doses of AZD1222. Possibly, clonal diversity was underestimated; donors were largely white British and included more females. Scientists sampled the repertoires only once the peak T cell response had passed.

Produced via immunoSEQ multiplex PCR; TCRdb's table is partial and in-frame only. Altogether over 100,000 clones are present, more than 75% being singletons, with the ten largest covering around 4%. A word on this clone: The antigen remains unidentified.

Germline loops: CDR1 SGHTA, CDR2 FQGTGA. Trimming took off 5 bases at V and 7 bases at J, with 15 bases between the two ends. The CDR3 extends over 13 amino acids. The rearrangement uses TRBV7-3 and TRBJ2-7; D call uncertain. This TCR was sampled from an adult who received the AZD1222 COVID-19 vaccine. The sequencing used peripheral blood, collected 28 days after the second AZD1222 dose. For the CDR3, the DNA is TGTGCCAGCAGCGTGGTTTGGGATGGGGAGCAGTACTTC. It is translated as CASSVVWDGEQYF.